These 20 T cell receptor beta chains originate from one sample sequenced in a study of early T cells in non-severe SARS-CoV-2 infection. In TCRdb, the 5' RACE reads were re-called with MiXCR into one record per CDR3 protein. The table shows 64,000 or so distinct CDR3 sequences, with roughly 12% occurring only once. The sample in question was whole blood, obtained at baseline. Every receptor here comes from an adult who was a healthcare worker with PCR-confirmed SARS-CoV-2 infection or an uninfected control (not recorded which).

This clonotype has ten or more counts. This sequence joins TRBV12-3 or TRBV12-4 and TRBJ2-3, with 9 bases lining up with TRBD2. V was pared by 8 bases and J by 0 bases, with 3 bases of the junction left unmatched. The CDR3 is made up of 14 amino acids. CDR3 sequence reads: CASLLAGSTDTQYF. The CDR3 bases are TGTGCCAGCCTTCTAGCGGGAAGCACAGATACGCAGTATTTT.

The chain links TRBV12-3 or TRBV12-4 to TRBJ1-1; D ambiguous. Trimming cost V 4 bases and J 1 base, with 10 bases left between them. This CDR3 spans 14 amino acids. CDR3 in amino acids: CASSSLPGNTEAFF. For the CDR3, the DNA is TGTGCCAGCAGTTCCCTTCCAGGGAACACTGAAGCTTTCTTT.

This clonotype has at least ten counts. The chain uses TRBV7-2 and TRBJ1-3; a weak D match, TRBD1 (5 bases). Germline lookup yields CDR1 SGHTA and CDR2 FQGNSA. CDR3 size: 16 residues. With 2 bases removed from V and 0 bases from J, the gap between germline ends came to 11 bases. The CDR3 is CASSLFPTVSGNTIYF. The CDR3 nucleotides read TGTGCCAGCAGCTTATTCCCGACAGTCTCTGGAAACACCATATATTTT.

The chain recombines TRBV7-8 with TRBJ2-2; 8 nucleotides line up with TRBD1. V shed 5 bases, J shed 7 bases, and the junction held 18 bases outside the gene matches. CDR3 length: 18 residues. CDR1 is SGHVS and CDR2 is FQNEAQ in the germline V gene. DNA of the CDR3: TGTGCCAGCAGCCCACCCCAGGGACAGGTGCCTTGGGGCGGGGAGCTGTTTTTT. Its protein product is CASSPPQGQVPWGGELFF. Variable domain in full (rest from reference TRBV7-8 and TRBJ2-2): GAGVSQSPRYKVAKRGQDVALRCDPISGHVSLFWYQQALGQGPEFLTYFQNEAQLDKSGLPSDRFFAERPEGSVSTLKIQRTQQEDSAVYLCASSPPQGQVPWGGELFFGEGSRLTVL.

This clonotype was recorded at least ten times. The chain has TRBV7-9 and TRBJ1-1, with TRBD1 identical over 7 bases. The germline CDR1 and CDR2 sequences are SEHNR and FQNEAQ (reference sequence). The length of the CDR3 is 16 residues. Trimming at V came to 7 bases and at J to 4 bases, leaving 15 bases not matched to a gene. In DNA, the CDR3 is TGTGCCAGCAACGATCGGGCCTTGGCAGGGGGCACTGAAGCTTTCTTT. It encodes CASNDRALAGGTEAFF.

This clonotype occurred a few times. The chain uses TRBV29-1 and TRBJ2-1; the D gene is possibly TRBD1 (7 bases). Germline-derived CDR1 and CDR2 are SQVTM and ANQGSEA. The V end was cut by 4 bases, the J end by 5 bases, with 9 bases between. CDR3 length: 12 amino acids. The CDR3 protein is CSVAGGHNEQFF. The CDR3 bases are TGCAGCGTTGCAGGGGGGCACAATGAGCAGTTCTTC.

This chain joins TRBV20-1 and TRBJ2-3; D is possibly TRBD2 (5 bases). The V end was cut by 0 bases, the J end by 2 bases, with 15 bases between. The CDR3 contains 16 residues. Germline CDR1 reads DFQATT; CDR2 reads SNEGSKA (reference sequence). In nucleotides, the CDR3 is TGCAGTGCTAGAGATATGGACTGGGGATCCACAGATACGCAGTATTTT. This translates into CSARDMDWGSTDTQYF.

The V call is TRBV7-9, the J call TRBJ2-3; 12 nucleotides align to TRBD2. Trimming cost V 5 bases and J 5 bases; bases outside gene matches: 8. This CDR3 comprises 16 residues. Germline V gene sequence: CDR1 SEHNR, CDR2 FQNEAQ (reference sequence). In DNA, the CDR3 is TGTGCCAGCAGCACCAGACTAGCGGGAGCGGTAGATACGCAGTATTTT. Encoded protein: CASSTRLAGAVDTQYF.

This clonotype was counted many times. The chain carries TRBV28 and TRBJ1-5; tentatively, D is TRBD1 (5 bases). CDR1 is MDHEN and CDR2 is SYDVKM in the germline V gene. The CDR3 sequence is 15 residues long. Trimming removed 3 bases at V and 3 bases at J, with 12 bases between. Here the CDR3 reads CASSFWDGFNQPQHF. The DNA of the CDR3 is TGTGCCAGCAGTTTCTGGGACGGCTTCAATCAGCCCCAGCATTTT. Filled out from reference TRBV28 and TRBJ1-5, the complete variable domain reads DVKVTQSSRYLVKRTGEKVFLECVQDMDHENMFWYRQDPGLGLRLIYFSYDVKMKEKGDIPEGYSVSREKKERFSLILESASTNQTSMYLCASSFWDGFNQPQHFGDGTRLSIL.

This clonotype has just one count. V and J are TRBV19 and TRBJ2-3; the match to TRBD2 covers 10 bases. This CDR3 spans 16 amino acids. Germline assignment: CDR1 LNHDA and CDR2 SQIVND (reference sequence). Trimming at V came to 4 bases and at J to 0 bases, leaving 4 bases not matched to a gene. The CDR3 DNA is TGTGCCAGTAGTACCAATAGCGGGAGGAGCACAGATACGCAGTATTTT. Amino acid sequence: CASSTNSGRSTDTQYF.

The rearrangement joins TRBV27 to TRBJ1-2; D not resolved. Trimming shortened V by 6 bases and J by 4 bases, and 12 bases separated the two germline ends. The CDR3 extends over 13 amino acids. Germline V CDR1 and CDR2: MNHEY, SMNVEV (reference sequence). This CDR3 is CASRPNSAYGYTF. In nucleotides, the CDR3 is TGTGCCAGCAGACCAAACAGCGCCTATGGCTACACCTTC.

Concerning this clonotype itself: At one boundary the junction diverges from the germline segment, which might be a read error. The gene calls are TRBV7-6 and TRBJ2-1; 10 bases match TRBD2. Germline assignment: CDR1 SGHVS and CDR2 FNYEAQ. The CDR3 is made up of 14 amino acids. The CDR3, as DNA: TGTGCCAGCAGCATATCTAGCGGGAGCTTCGCGCAGCTCTTC. Encoded protein: CASSISSGSFAQLF.

Many counts were recorded for this clonotype. This chain connects TRBV29-1 to TRBJ2-7; tentatively, D is TRBD1 (5 bases). Germline values: CDR1 SQVTM, CDR2 ANQGSEA. The CDR3 is 15 residues long. V was trimmed by 2 bases and J by 2 bases, leaving 16 bases between them. The CDR3 sequence is CSVEWVTGGTYEQYF. The CDR3, as DNA: TGCAGCGTTGAATGGGTAACAGGTGGCACCTACGAGCAGTACTTC.

CDR3 coding DNA: TGTGCCAGCAGTACGCTGGGAGGTCTGGAAAACATTCAGTACTTC. This sequence encodes CASSTLGGLENIQYF. The gene calls are TRBV28 and TRBJ2-4; TRBD2 might be the D (6 bases). CDR1 is MDHEN, CDR2 SYDVKM, per germline. V dropped 5 bases and J dropped 5 bases, with 16 bases sitting between them. There are 15 residues in the CDR3.

Worth noting for this clonotype: A much larger clone lies one base from this, so it may be a read error. V and J are TRBV4-3 and TRBJ2-1; TRBD2 aligns across 9 bases. J gave up 2 bases and V 3 bases, and 8 bases lay outside the gene matches. This CDR3 comprises 17 residues. The germline gives CDR1 LGHNA, CDR2 YSLEER. CDR3 coding DNA: TGCGCCAGCAGCCACGATGAAGGCGGGAGGGCCTACAATGAGCAGTTCTTC. It translates to CASSHDEGGRAYNEQFF.

This clonotype has just a few counts. This chain connects TRBV18 to TRBJ2-1, with D possibly called TRBD1 or TRBD2 (5 bases each). The V gene lost 0 bases and the J gene lost 3 bases, with 6 bases spanning the gap. Germline CDR1 KGHSH, CDR2 LQKENI. The CDR3 runs 14 residues. The CDR3 region is CASSPPRGYNEQFF. DNA of the CDR3: TGTGCCAGCTCACCACCGAGGGGCTACAATGAGCAGTTCTTC.

This clonotype was counted a few times. The V and J genes are TRBV7-2 and TRBJ2-7, with D maybe TRBD2 (6 bases). This CDR3 region has 14 residues. Trimming shortened V by 6 bases and J by 3 bases, and 15 bases separated the two germline ends. In germline, CDR1 is SGHTA, CDR2 FQGNSA. The chain's CDR3 is CASSIGRDYYEQYF. The CDR3 DNA follows: TGTGCCAGCAGTATAGGGCGGGATTACTACGAGCAGTACTTC.

The chain is built from TRBV7-9 and TRBJ2-1, with 8 bases fitting TRBD2. The CDR3 has 14 residues. Germline V lookup: CDR1 SEHNR, CDR2 FQNEAQ (reference sequence). The trim removed 5 bases at V and 6 bases at J, leaving 6 bases unmatched. CDR3 residues: CASSKYTSGNEQFF. For the CDR3, the DNA is TGTGCCAGCAGCAAATACACTAGCGGCAATGAGCAGTTCTTC.

The V gene is TRBV5-1, the J gene TRBJ1-3; D unresolved. Trimming took off 3 bases at V and 0 bases at J, with 19 bases between the two ends. From germline, CDR1 is SGHRS and CDR2 YFSETQ. The CDR3 sequence is 18 residues long. CDR3 DNA sequence: TGCGCCAGCAGCTCCTCGGGGATAGGTTCTAGCTCTGGAAACACCATATATTTT. Amino acids: CASSSSGIGSSSGNTIYF.

The V gene is TRBV6-2 or TRBV6-3, the J gene TRBJ1-5; 8 bases align to TRBD1. V dropped 6 bases and J dropped 7; count of bases not matched to a gene: 11. Germline lookup yields CDR1 MNHEY and CDR2 SVGEGT. This CDR3 spans 15 amino acids. CDR3 amino acids: CASSPDRDARQPQHF. In nucleotides, the CDR3 is TGTGCCAGCAGCCCGGACAGGGACGCGCGGCAGCCCCAGCATTTT.